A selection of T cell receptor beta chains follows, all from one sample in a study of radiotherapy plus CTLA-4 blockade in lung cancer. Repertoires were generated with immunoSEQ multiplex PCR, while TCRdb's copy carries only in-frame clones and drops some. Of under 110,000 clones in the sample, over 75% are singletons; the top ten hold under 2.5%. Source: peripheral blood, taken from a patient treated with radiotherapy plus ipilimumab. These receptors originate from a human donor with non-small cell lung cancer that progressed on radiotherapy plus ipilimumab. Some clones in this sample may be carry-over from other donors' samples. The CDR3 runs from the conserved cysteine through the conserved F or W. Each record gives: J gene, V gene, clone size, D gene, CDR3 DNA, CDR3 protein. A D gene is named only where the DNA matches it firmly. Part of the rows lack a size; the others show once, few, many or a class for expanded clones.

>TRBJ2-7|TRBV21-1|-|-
TGTGCCAGCAGCAAAGAAATATCCTACGAGCAGTACTTC
CASSKEISYEQYF
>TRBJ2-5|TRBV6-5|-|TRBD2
TGTGCCAGCAGTTACCGGGGGGTACTGGGGACCCAGTACTTC
CASSYRGVLGTQYF
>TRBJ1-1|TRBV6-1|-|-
TGTGCCAGCAGTGCCTTGGCCCTGAACACTGAAGCTTTCTTT
CASSALALNTEAFF
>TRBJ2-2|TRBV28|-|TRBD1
TGTGCCAGCAGTTCTCCTGGGACAGCCAACACCGGGGAGCTGTTTTTT
CASSSPGTANTGELFF
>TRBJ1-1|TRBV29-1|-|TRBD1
TGCAGCGCCGGATGGGACAGCGTAGCTTTCTTT
CSAGWDSVAFF
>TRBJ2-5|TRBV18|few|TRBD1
TGTGCCAGCTCACCACCGGGGACAGGGTCTAACCAAGAGACCCAGTACTTC
CASSPPGTGSNQETQYF
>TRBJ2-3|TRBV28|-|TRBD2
TGTGCCAGCAGTCTTCTAGCGGGGGGCACAGATACGCAGTATTTT
CASSLLAGGTDTQYF
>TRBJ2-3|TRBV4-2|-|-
TGTGCCAGCAGCCGAAACCGGGGCACAGATACGCAGTATTTT
CASSRNRGTDTQYF
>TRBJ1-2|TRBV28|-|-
TGTGCCAGCAGTTTCGGGTGGCGACGGGGCTATGGCTACACCTTC
CASSFGWRRGYGYTF
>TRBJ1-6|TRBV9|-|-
TGTGCCAGCTCGGGCTATTTCATGTCACCCCTCCACTTT
CASSGYFMSPLHF
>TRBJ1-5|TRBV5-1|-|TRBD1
TGCGCCAGCAGCACCTACAGGGGGAGAGGGGGGCAGCCCCAGCATTTT
CASSTYRGRGGQPQHF
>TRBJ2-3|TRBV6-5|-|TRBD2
TGTGCCAGCAGATACCTAGCGGGGGGGCCAGATACGCAGTATTTT
CASRYLAGGPDTQYF
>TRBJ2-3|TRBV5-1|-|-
TGCGCCAGCAGCAGCCCCGGGAGCACAGATACGCAGTATTTT
CASSSPGSTDTQYF
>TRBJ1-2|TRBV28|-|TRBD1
TGTGCCACAACATACAGGGGAGACTATGGCTACACCTTC
CATTYRGDYGYTF
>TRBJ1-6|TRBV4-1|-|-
TGCGCCAGCAGCCAAGAGGACGAGCTCTTGTCACCCCTCCACTTT
CASSQEDELLSPLHF
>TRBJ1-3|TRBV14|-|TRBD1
TGTGCCAGCAGCCTCCGACAGGGGACTGGAAACACCATATATTTT
CASSLRQGTGNTIYF
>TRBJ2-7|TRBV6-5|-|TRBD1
TGTGCCAGCAGTTACGGGGGACAGAATTCTTACGAGCAGTACTTC
CASSYGGQNSYEQYF
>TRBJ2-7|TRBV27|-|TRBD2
TGTGCCAGCAGTACCGGGACTAGCGATGGTTTCTACGAGCAGTACTTC
CASSTGTSDGFYEQYF
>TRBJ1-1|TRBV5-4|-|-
TGTGCCAGCAGCTCCATGCTAGTTACCACTGAAGCTTTCTTT
CASSSMLVTTEAFF
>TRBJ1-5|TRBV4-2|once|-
TGTGCCAGCAGCCAAGAGTGGGGGCAGCCCCAGCATTTT
CASSQEWGQPQHF
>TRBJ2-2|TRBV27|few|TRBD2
TGTGCCAGCAGTGGATCTAGCGGGGGGGTCGGCGGGGAGCTGTTTTTT
CASSGSSGGVGGELFF
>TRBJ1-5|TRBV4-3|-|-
TGCGCCAGCAGCCAAGATAGGGATCAGCCCCAGCATTTT
CASSQDRDQPQHF